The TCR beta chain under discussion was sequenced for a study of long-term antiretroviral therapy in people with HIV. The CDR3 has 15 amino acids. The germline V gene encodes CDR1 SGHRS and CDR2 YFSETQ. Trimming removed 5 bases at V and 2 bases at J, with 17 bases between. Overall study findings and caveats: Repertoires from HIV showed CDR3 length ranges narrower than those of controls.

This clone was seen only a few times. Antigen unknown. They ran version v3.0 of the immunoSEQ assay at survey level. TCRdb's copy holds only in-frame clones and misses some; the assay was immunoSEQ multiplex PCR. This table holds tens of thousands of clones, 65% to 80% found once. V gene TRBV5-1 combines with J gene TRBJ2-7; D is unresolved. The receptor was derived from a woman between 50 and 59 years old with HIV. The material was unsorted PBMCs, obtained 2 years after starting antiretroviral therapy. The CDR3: CASSPKSLGPYEQYF. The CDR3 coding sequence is TGCGCCAGCAGTCCGAAAAGCCTCGGCCCCTACGAGCAGTACTTC.